This is a list of T cell receptor beta chains from one sample in a study of blood T cell repertoires in COVID-19. The table came from immunoSEQ multiplex PCR; TCRdb's copy has only in-frame clones and leaves some out. Altogether around 100,000 clones are present, about nine tenths being singletons, with the ten largest covering more than 0.85%. The source material was peripheral blood. Receptors originate from a man aged 55-75 years with acute or convalescent COVID-19. CDR3s include the opening cysteine and the closing phenylalanine or tryptophan. The D gene is left open where the match is weak. Where a row states a size, it is once, few, many or the class of an expanded clone; other rows omit it.

d_gene: TRBD2; abundance: .; v_gene: TRBV7-9; j_gene: TRBJ2-3; len: 14; CDR3nt: TGTGCCAGCAGCTTGACTAGCGGCACAGATACGCAGTATTTT; CDR3aa: CASSLTSGTDTQYF
d_gene: .; abundance: .; v_gene: TRBV29-1; j_gene: TRBJ1-1; len: 12; CDR3nt: TGCAGCGCTCACACATCCAACACTGAAGCTTTCTTT; CDR3aa: CSAHTSNTEAFF
d_gene: TRBD1; abundance: .; v_gene: TRBV5-4; j_gene: TRBJ1-1; len: 14; CDR3nt: TGTGCCAGCAGCCATGACAGGGCCGCGTCTGAAGCTTTCTTT; CDR3aa: CASSHDRAASEAFF
d_gene: .; abundance: .; v_gene: TRBV4-1; j_gene: TRBJ2-1; len: 13; CDR3nt: TGCGCCAGCAGCCCACAGGTTACGTATTCACAGTTCTTC; CDR3aa: CASSPQVTYSQFF
d_gene: .; abundance: .; v_gene: TRBV4-2; j_gene: TRBJ2-2; len: 17; CDR3nt: TGTGCCAGCAGCCAAGATATCGGCGGAGGCAACACCGGGGAGCTGTTTTTT; CDR3aa: CASSQDIGGGNTGELFF
d_gene: .; abundance: .; v_gene: TRBV3-1/TRBV3-2; j_gene: TRBJ2-5; len: 12; CDR3nt: TGTGCCAGCGGGAGCCTCCAAGAGACCCAGTACTTC; CDR3aa: CASGSLQETQYF
d_gene: .; abundance: once; v_gene: TRBV7-2; j_gene: TRBJ1-2; len: 14; CDR3nt: TGTGCCAGCAGCTTAGATGGAGCGACGTATGGCTACACCTTC; CDR3aa: CASSLDGATYGYTF
d_gene: TRBD2; abundance: .; v_gene: TRBV19; j_gene: TRBJ2-1; len: 15; CDR3nt: TGTGCCAGTAGCCCTCCGGGACTAGCCTTTAATGAGCAGTTCTTC; CDR3aa: CASSPPGLAFNEQFF
d_gene: TRBD1; abundance: .; v_gene: TRBV2; j_gene: TRBJ1-6; len: 17; CDR3nt: TGTGCCAGCACTAAAGACAGGGAGCGGGTCCTAAATTCACCCCTCCACTTT; CDR3aa: CASTKDRERVLNSPLHF
d_gene: TRBD2; abundance: .; v_gene: TRBV19; j_gene: TRBJ2-1; len: 13; CDR3nt: TGTGCCAGTAGGCTAGCGGGAGGATGGGAGCAGTTCTTC; CDR3aa: CASRLAGGWEQFF
d_gene: .; abundance: .; v_gene: TRBV7-9; j_gene: TRBJ2-3; len: 16; CDR3nt: TGTGCCAGCAGCTCTTTGAACAGGGTCCTCACAGATACGCAGTATTTT; CDR3aa: CASSSLNRVLTDTQYF
d_gene: .; abundance: .; v_gene: TRBV7-2; j_gene: TRBJ2-1; len: 16; CDR3nt: TGTGCCAGCAGCTTAGACGGGAGTCGCTCCTACAATGAGCAGTTCTTC; CDR3aa: CASSLDGSRSYNEQFF
d_gene: TRBD1; abundance: .; v_gene: TRBV19; j_gene: TRBJ1-1; len: 14; CDR3nt: TGTGCCAGTTTTCTGGGACAGGGTGGCACTGAAGCTTTCTTT; CDR3aa: CASFLGQGGTEAFF
d_gene: TRBD1; abundance: .; v_gene: TRBV28; j_gene: TRBJ1-1; len: 14; CDR3nt: TGTGCCAGCAGTCGGACAGGGGTGAACACTGAAGCTTTCTTT; CDR3aa: CASSRTGVNTEAFF
d_gene: TRBD1; abundance: .; v_gene: TRBV7-3; j_gene: TRBJ2-7; len: 14; CDR3nt: TGTGCCAGCAGCCTGGGACAGGGGGCTAGCGAGCAGTACTTC; CDR3aa: CASSLGQGASEQYF
d_gene: TRBD1; abundance: .; v_gene: TRBV5-3; j_gene: TRBJ2-2; len: 15; CDR3nt: TGTGCCAGAAGCCCCCCCCCGACAGGGCACGGGGAGCTGTTTTTT; CDR3aa: CARSPPPTGHGELFF
d_gene: TRBD1; abundance: .; v_gene: TRBV5-1; j_gene: TRBJ1-6; len: 14; CDR3nt: TGCGCCAGCAGTTTGGACAGGGGGGATTCACCCCTCCACTTT; CDR3aa: CASSLDRGDSPLHF
d_gene: .; abundance: .; v_gene: TRBV9; j_gene: TRBJ1-2; len: 14; CDR3nt: TGTGCCAGCAGCGTAGCTACGGGTGCCTATGGCTACACCTTC; CDR3aa: CASSVATGAYGYTF
d_gene: TRBD1; abundance: .; v_gene: TRBV4-1; j_gene: TRBJ1-2; len: 16; CDR3nt: TGCGCCAGCCAAAGCCAAGGTTTAGACAGGGGGAAAGGCTACACCTTC; CDR3aa: CASQSQGLDRGKGYTF
d_gene: TRBD1; abundance: .; v_gene: TRBV14; j_gene: TRBJ1-2; len: 15; CDR3nt: TGTGCCAGCAGCCGGATTGGACAGGCTAACTATGGCTACACCTTC; CDR3aa: CASSRIGQANYGYTF
d_gene: .; abundance: .; v_gene: TRBV27; j_gene: TRBJ1-2; len: 13; CDR3nt: TGTGCCAGCAGTTTGGCCGCTAACTATGGCTACACCTTC; CDR3aa: CASSLAANYGYTF
d_gene: .; abundance: .; v_gene: TRBV7-9; j_gene: TRBJ1-1; len: 13; CDR3nt: TGTGCCAGCAGCCACAACAGGGTCACTGAAGCTTTCTTT; CDR3aa: CASSHNRVTEAFF
d_gene: .; abundance: .; v_gene: TRBV9; j_gene: TRBJ2-3; len: 14; CDR3nt: TGTGCCAGCAGCGAACTAGGTTCCACAGATACGCAGTATTTT; CDR3aa: CASSELGSTDTQYF
d_gene: .; abundance: .; v_gene: TRBV10-3; j_gene: TRBJ1-5; len: 14; CDR3nt: TGTGCCACCGGGGGGCGGGGAGACAATCAGCCCCAGCATTTT; CDR3aa: CATGGRGDNQPQHF
d_gene: .; abundance: .; v_gene: TRBV18; j_gene: TRBJ1-1; len: 12; CDR3nt: TGTGCCAGCTCACCCCGCCAGGGAGAAGCTTTCTTT; CDR3aa: CASSPRQGEAFF
d_gene: TRBD2; abundance: .; v_gene: TRBV28; j_gene: TRBJ2-1; len: 12; CDR3nt: TGTGCCACCTTTCCGGGGGGGGGTGAGCAGTTCTTC; CDR3aa: CATFPGGGEQFF
d_gene: .; abundance: .; v_gene: TRBV30; j_gene: TRBJ1-1; len: 13; CDR3nt: TGTGCCTGGGAGCGGGACCGCACCACTGAAGCTTTCTTT; CDR3aa: CAWERDRTTEAFF
d_gene: TRBD2; abundance: .; v_gene: TRBV27; j_gene: TRBJ2-1; len: 16; CDR3nt: TGTGCCAGCAGTTTAGTGGCGGGAGTCTACTACAATGAGCAGTTCTTC; CDR3aa: CASSLVAGVYYNEQFF
d_gene: TRBD2; abundance: .; v_gene: TRBV4-2; j_gene: TRBJ2-1; len: 19; CDR3nt: TGTGCCAGCAGCCTAGTAGTAGCGGGAGTGGGAAGCTCCTACAATGAGCAGTTCTTC; CDR3aa: CASSLVVAGVGSSYNEQFF
d_gene: TRBD2; abundance: .; v_gene: TRBV5-1; j_gene: TRBJ2-1; len: 13; CDR3nt: TGCGCCAGCAGCCCAGCGGGAGTTAATGAGCAGTTCTTC; CDR3aa: CASSPAGVNEQFF
d_gene: .; abundance: .; v_gene: TRBV6-1; j_gene: TRBJ2-1; len: 15; CDR3nt: TGTGCCAGCAGTGAAGGTGGGGTGGGGGCCCATGAGCAGTTCTTC; CDR3aa: CASSEGGVGAHEQFF
d_gene: TRBD1; abundance: .; v_gene: TRBV6-6; j_gene: TRBJ1-5; len: 13; CDR3nt: TGTGCCAGCAGTTTCCGGACAGGGCAGCCCCAGCATTTT; CDR3aa: CASSFRTGQPQHF
d_gene: .; abundance: .; v_gene: TRBV7-2; j_gene: TRBJ2-7; len: 14; CDR3nt: TGTGCCAGCAGCTGGGGGGGCAGCTACTACGAGCAGTACTTC; CDR3aa: CASSWGGSYYEQYF
d_gene: TRBD2; abundance: .; v_gene: TRBV7-3; j_gene: TRBJ2-1; len: 20; CDR3nt: TGTGCCAGCAGCTTAAAGCCCAGACCGCCCGGACTAGCGGGTTACAATGAGCAGTTCTTC; CDR3aa: CASSLKPRPPGLAGYNEQFF
d_gene: TRBD2; abundance: .; v_gene: TRBV11-3; j_gene: TRBJ2-5; len: 17; CDR3nt: TGTGCCAGCAGCCCCGGGACTAGCGGGAGTTTTGAAGAGACCCAGTACTTC; CDR3aa: CASSPGTSGSFEETQYF
d_gene: .; abundance: .; v_gene: TRBV12-3/TRBV12-4; j_gene: TRBJ1-5; len: 13; CDR3nt: TGTGCCAGCAGTTTAGGTAGCGCTCAGCCCCAGCATTTT; CDR3aa: CASSLGSAQPQHF
d_gene: TRBD1; abundance: .; v_gene: TRBV30; j_gene: TRBJ2-3; len: 15; CDR3nt: TGTGCCTGGATTGCCGGGACAGGGGGCATGGATACGCAGTATTTT; CDR3aa: CAWIAGTGGMDTQYF
d_gene: TRBD2; abundance: .; v_gene: TRBV27; j_gene: TRBJ2-1; len: 17; CDR3nt: TGTGCCAGCAGTTTTGGGACTAGCGGGAGCTCCTACAATGAGCAGTTCTTC; CDR3aa: CASSFGTSGSSYNEQFF
d_gene: TRBD2; abundance: .; v_gene: TRBV5-4; j_gene: TRBJ2-7; len: 15; CDR3nt: TGTGCCAGCAGCTTGGGACTAGCGGGACTGGGTGAGCAGTACTTC; CDR3aa: CASSLGLAGLGEQYF
d_gene: .; abundance: .; v_gene: TRBV19; j_gene: TRBJ2-2; len: 16; CDR3nt: TGTGCCAGTAGTATGCCTAGTTTTCGAGACACCGGGGAGCTGTTTTTT; CDR3aa: CASSMPSFRDTGELFF
d_gene: TRBD1; abundance: .; v_gene: TRBV3-1/TRBV3-2; j_gene: TRBJ1-5; len: 16; CDR3nt: TGTGCCAGCAGCACCAACCCGACAGGGGCGGGTCAGCCCCAGCATTTT; CDR3aa: CASSTNPTGAGQPQHF
d_gene: TRBD1; abundance: .; v_gene: TRBV6-1; j_gene: TRBJ1-1; len: 17; CDR3nt: TGTGCCAGCAGTGACGAAAAGACAGGGAAGGGGGTCACTGAAGCTTTCTTT; CDR3aa: CASSDEKTGKGVTEAFF
d_gene: .; abundance: .; v_gene: TRBV7-8; j_gene: TRBJ1-3; len: 12; CDR3nt: TGTGCCAGCAGCCTTCAGGGGTACACCATATATTTT; CDR3aa: CASSLQGYTIYF
d_gene: .; abundance: .; v_gene: TRBV29-1; j_gene: TRBJ2-7; len: 12; CDR3nt: TGCAGCGTTGAGGACAGATCCTACGAGCAGTACTTC; CDR3aa: CSVEDRSYEQYF
d_gene: .; abundance: .; v_gene: TRBV6-6; j_gene: TRBJ1-5; len: 14; CDR3nt: TGTGCCAGCAGTCCCACGACAGCCGATCAGCCCCAGCATTTT; CDR3aa: CASSPTTADQPQHF
d_gene: .; abundance: once; v_gene: TRBV5-4; j_gene: TRBJ2-7; len: 15; CDR3nt: TGTGCCAGCAGCCCTGGGACTCCTTTAGCCTACGAGCAGTACTTC; CDR3aa: CASSPGTPLAYEQYF
d_gene: TRBD2; abundance: .; v_gene: TRBV19; j_gene: TRBJ2-1; len: 17; CDR3nt: TGTGCCAGTACCCCTACCGGGGCAGGACTAGAGAACAATGAGCAGTTCTTC; CDR3aa: CASTPTGAGLENNEQFF
d_gene: .; abundance: .; v_gene: TRBV19; j_gene: TRBJ2-6; len: 15; CDR3nt: TGTGCCAGTACTCCAGGACGGGGAGGGGCCAACGTCCTGACTTTC; CDR3aa: CASTPGRGGANVLTF
d_gene: .; abundance: once; v_gene: TRBV7-2; j_gene: TRBJ1-6; len: 16; CDR3nt: TGTGCCAGCAGCTTATCCACCGGGTCCGGAAATTTGGCCCTCCACTTT; CDR3aa: CASSLSTGSGNLALHF
d_gene: TRBD2; abundance: .; v_gene: TRBV7-2; j_gene: TRBJ2-1; len: 16; CDR3nt: TGTGCCAGCAGCCGGCGAGCAACTAGCGGCTACAATGAGCAGTTCTTC; CDR3aa: CASSRRATSGYNEQFF
d_gene: .; abundance: .; v_gene: TRBV19; j_gene: TRBJ1-2; len: 15; CDR3nt: TGTGCCAGTACCCCCGACCCAGGGGTGATCTATGGCTACACCTTC; CDR3aa: CASTPDPGVIYGYTF
d_gene: TRBD2; abundance: .; v_gene: TRBV19; j_gene: TRBJ2-1; len: 15; CDR3nt: TGTGCCAGTAGTCCCGTTAGCGGTAGCGGGAGCGGGCAGTTCTTC; CDR3aa: CASSPVSGSGSGQFF
d_gene: TRBD1; abundance: .; v_gene: TRBV24-1; j_gene: TRBJ2-2; len: 16; CDR3nt: TGTGCCACCAGTGATCCGACCGACAGGGCAATCGGGGAGCTGTTTTTT; CDR3aa: CATSDPTDRAIGELFF
d_gene: TRBD1; abundance: .; v_gene: TRBV19; j_gene: TRBJ1-2; len: 15; CDR3nt: TGTGCCAGTAGTACCCCCCAGGGGGCTGGGGATGGCTACACCTTC; CDR3aa: CASSTPQGAGDGYTF
d_gene: TRBD1; abundance: .; v_gene: TRBV6-5; j_gene: TRBJ1-2; len: 16; CDR3nt: TGTGCCAGCAGTTACTCCATCCCGACAGGGAAAGATGGCTACACCTTC; CDR3aa: CASSYSIPTGKDGYTF